The present TCR beta chain was sequenced within a study of T cells in Graves' hyperthyroidism and ophthalmopathy. General study points: In simple terms, a model built on 13 V-J features told ophthalmopathy apart from stable hyperthyroidism. With a median lead of 6.5 months before onset, the model predicted ophthalmopathy. Blood shared most expanded thyroid clonotypes above 0.001.

It was less than 13 ml of fresh peripheral blood that supplied the PBMCs. RNA transcripts yielded amplified TCR beta CDR3 regions. TCR CDR3 underwent first-round RT-PCR with the HTBI primer set. One entry per CDR3 protein, called by TCRdb with MiXCR from the multiplex PCR reads. This table has 500,000 to 750,000 distinct CDR3 sequences, 14% appearing once. CDR3 length: 13 residues. V was pared by 2 bases and J by 5 bases, with 10 bases between. CDR1 MNHEY and CDR2 SVGAGI come from the germline V gene. This clonotype was observed a handful of times. Its specificity is unknown. Source material: blood. This chain connects TRBV6-5 to TRBJ2-7; D not resolved. This TCR was sampled from a woman in her late teens or twenties with Graves' ophthalmopathy. CDR3 coding DNA: TGTGCCAGCAGTTACCGAACGGGCCACGAGCAGTACTTC. It yields the protein CASSYRTGHEQYF.